One and the same sample provided the 18 T cell receptor beta chains below, sequenced in a study of T cell responses to AZD1222 COVID-19 vaccine. TCRdb's copy holds only in-frame clones and misses some; the assay was immunoSEQ multiplex PCR. Here the sample spans around 130,000 clones, about 88% being singletons. The sequenced sample was peripheral blood, obtained on day 0 of AZD1222 vaccination. These receptors were collected from an adult in good health.

This chain connects TRBV9 to TRBJ2-2, with D hard to call. The germline V gene encodes CDR1 SGDLS and CDR2 YYNGEE. V shed 8 bases and J shed 4 bases, with 9 bases lying between them. The CDR3 has 12 residues. The CDR3 reads CASGDSTGELFF. In DNA form, the CDR3 reads TGTGCCAGTGGCGATTCCACCGGGGAGCTGTTTTTT.

Worth noting for this clone: The germline gene is not matched at one end of the junction; a read error may be the cause. This chain links TRBV24-1 with TRBJ2-1; 7 positions match TRBD1. Germline assignment: CDR1 KGHDR and CDR2 SFDVKD. The CDR3 has 14 amino acids. This chain's CDR3 is CAASRGGTYNEQFF. CDR3 nucleotide sequence: TGTGCCGCCAGTAGAGGGGGCACCTACAATGAGCAGTTCTTC.

This chain uses TRBV25-1 with TRBJ1-2; weak D call: TRBD1 (6 bases). The V end lost 6 bases, the J end lost 3 bases, and 20 bases lay between the germline ends. The CDR3 is 16 amino acids. CDR1 MGHDK and CDR2 SYGVNS come from the germline V gene. The CDR3 region has the DNA TGTGCCAGCAGCGTGGGCACAGGGTTGGGATACTATGGCTACACCTTC. Translated, it gives CASSVGTGLGYYGYTF.

J is TRBJ1-3 and V is TRBV5-6, with TRBD1 matching over 11 bases. V shed 5 bases and J 7 bases; nucleotides not matched to a gene: 8. In germline, CDR1 is SGHDT, CDR2 YYEEEE. The CDR3 runs 15 residues. The CDR3 nucleotides read TGTGCCAGCAGTCTAGCGGGACAGGGGGAGAACACCATATATTTT. Translation gives CASSLAGQGENTIYF.

The rearrangement joins TRBV18 to TRBJ2-7, with 8 bases identical to TRBD1. The CDR3 spans 17 residues. CDR1 and CDR2 (germline): KGHSH, LQKENI. J gave up 5 bases and V 1 base, and 13 bases lay outside the gene matches. The CDR3 DNA is TGTGCCAGCTCACCACTGAGGGGCCCGGGCAGGGGGCACGAGCAGTACTTC. This encodes CASSPLRGPGRGHEQYF.

The genes are TRBV19 and TRBJ2-4; D might be TRBD2 (6 bases). The CDR3 extends over 14 amino acids. Deletions cut 5 bases from V and 1 base from J, with 9 bases between. Germline lookup yields CDR1 LNHDA and CDR2 SQIVND (reference sequence). The CDR3: CASSVEGAKNIQYF. CDR3 nucleotides: TGTGCCAGTAGTGTGGAGGGGGCCAAAAACATTCAGTACTTC.

The rearrangement links TRBV24-1 to TRBJ1-1; no definite D call. CDR3 length: 14 residues. Germline CDR1 and CDR2: KGHDR and SFDVKD. V was clipped by 9 bases and J by 0 bases, with 13 bases between them. The CDR3 DNA reads TGTGCCACCGCTGCGGGCGAAATGAACACTGAAGCTTTCTTT. Its translation: CATAAGEMNTEAFF.

The chain has TRBV24-1 and TRBJ2-1; 9 bases are shared with TRBD1. Per germline, CDR1 KGHDR and CDR2 SFDVKD. V trimming: 4 bases; J trimming: 8 bases; junction bases outside the gene matches: 17. This CDR3 has 18 residues. For the CDR3, the DNA is TGTGCCACCAGTGAGGGGACAGGGAACATGGGGGGTAACGATGAGCAGTTCTTC. Translation: CATSEGTGNMGGNDEQFF.

This chain links TRBV5-1 with TRBJ2-3; 10 bases are shared with TRBD2. The germline gives CDR1 SGHRS, CDR2 YFSETQ. The V gene end was trimmed by 0 bases and the J gene end by 1 base; junction bases not matched to a gene: 5. This CDR3 is 17 amino acids long. CDR3 loop: CASSLALTSGGTDTQYF. For the CDR3, the DNA is TGCGCCAGCAGCTTGGCCCTCACTAGCGGGGGCACAGATACGCAGTATTTT.

V gene TRBV6-5 combines with J gene TRBJ2-3, with TRBD2 as a possible D gene (7 bases). Germline values: CDR1 MNHEY, CDR2 SVGAGI. Between the trimmed V and J ends, which lost 4 bases and 4 bases, there was a span of 15 bases. The length of the CDR3 is 15 residues. This CDR3 reads CASSFTIGGADTQYF. Written as DNA, the CDR3 is TGTGCCAGCAGTTTTACAATAGGGGGGGCAGATACGCAGTATTTT.

The V call is TRBV9, the J call TRBJ2-3; 8 positions match TRBD2. J lost 5 bases, V lost 0 bases, and 2 bases had no gene match. The CDR3 consists of 14 residues. Germline lookup yields CDR1 SGDLS and CDR2 YYNGEE. In nucleotides, the CDR3 is TGTGCCAGCAGCGTAGTCACTAGCGGAGATACGCAGTATTTT. As protein: CASSVVTSGDTQYF.

The gene calls are TRBV5-4 and TRBJ2-7, with a weak D call TRBD2 (5 bases). CDR1 and CDR2 (germline): SGHNT, YYREEE (reference sequence). V shed 1 base and J shed 0 bases, with 8 bases lying between them. The CDR3 totals 14 residues. The CDR3, as DNA: TGTGCCAGCAGCTTGTATGGGAGCTCCTACGAGCAGTACTTC. It specifies CASSLYGSSYEQYF.

The chain carries TRBV14 and TRBJ1-4; a weak D match, TRBD1 (6 bases). The CDR3 has 15 residues. V lost 3 bases and J lost 7, with 15 bases in between. CDR1 is SGHDN, CDR2 FVKESK, per germline. The CDR3 DNA is TGTGCCAGCAGCCAGGGGCTCGCGGGGGCTGAAAAACTGTTTTTT. Translated, it gives CASSQGLAGAEKLFF.

In its sample, this clone was seen once. The V gene is TRBV2, the J gene TRBJ2-5, with 7 nucleotides matching TRBD1. The CDR3 is made up of 19 amino acids. Germline V gene lookup returns CDR1 SNHLY and CDR2 FYNNEI. V lost 7 bases, J lost 1 base, and 21 bases stayed unmatched. The CDR3 DNA reads TGTGCCAGCACTCCGCCTTCTGACCCAGGGGGTCTCCTCCAAGAGACCCAGTACTTC. It encodes CASTPPSDPGGLLQETQYF.

This sequence joins TRBV5-1 and TRBJ2-2; TRBD2 is a possible D gene (6 bases). This CDR3 is 16 amino acids long. CDR1 SGHRS and CDR2 YFSETQ come from the germline V gene. Trimming removed 0 bases at V and 3 bases at J, with 12 bases between. CDR3 nucleotides: TGCGCCAGCAGCTTGGGAAGTAGCGGATACACCGGGGAGCTGTTTTTT. Protein sequence: CASSLGSSGYTGELFF.

This clone appeared a few times. V usage is TRBV28 and J usage is TRBJ2-3; 7 nucleotides line up with TRBD2. The trim removed 4 bases at V and 5 bases at J, leaving 12 bases unmatched. CDR1 and CDR2 from the germline V gene are MDHEN and SYDVKM. The CDR3 is 16 residues long. The CDR3 sequence: CASSSLAGPPGDTQYF. Written as DNA, the CDR3 is TGTGCCAGCAGTTCATTAGCGGGTCCACCGGGAGATACGCAGTATTTT. The variable domain in full, completed from reference TRBV28 and TRBJ2-3, reads DVKVTQSSRYLVKRTGEKVFLECVQDMDHENMFWYRQDPGLGLRLIYFSYDVKMKEKGDIPEGYSVSREKKERFSLILESASTNQTSMYLCASSSLAGPPGDTQYFGPGTRLTVL.

This clone was observed a single time. The genes are TRBV19 and TRBJ2-3; D is unclear. This CDR3 has 15 residues. Deletions cut 4 bases from V and 4 bases from J, with 15 bases between. The germline V gene has CDR1 LNHDA and CDR2 SQIVND (reference sequence). CDR3 nucleotide sequence: TGTGCCAGTAGTACCCTCTCCCTCGTGGCAGATACGCAGTATTTT. It codes for CASSTLSLVADTQYF.

J is TRBJ2-7 and V is TRBV5-4; 14 nucleotides match TRBD2. The CDR3 contains 14 residues. Trimming took 7 bases from V and 10 from J; bases not matched to a gene: 10. Germline V gives CDR1 SGHNT, CDR2 YYREEE (reference sequence). This chain's CDR3 is CASGEGLAGEGQYF. The CDR3 nucleotides are TGTGCCAGCGGAGAGGGACTAGCGGGGGAGGGTCAGTACTTC.